This is a list of T cell receptor beta chains from one sample in a study of blood T cell dynamics during melanoma immunotherapy. Clones were sequenced by immunoSEQ multiplex PCR, and TCRdb holds only the in-frame ones, with some missing. This sample has around 20,000 clones; around nine tenths occur once, and the top ten carry roughly 1.1%. Here the sequenced sample was blood, taken from a patient treated with checkpoint blockade. The origin of the receptors is a human donor with melanoma. The CDR3 runs from the conserved cysteine through the conserved F or W. Size values are once, few and many counts, or a class for expanded clones, and some rows have none.

j_call clone_size v_call cdr3_aa
TRBJ2-6 NA TRBV11-2 CASSLGAPGANVLTF
TRBJ2-7 NA TRBV14 CASSQDLLVFEQYF
TRBJ2-7 NA TRBV28 CASVPAAGASYEQYF
TRBJ2-1 NA TRBV9 CASSVRAGGDNEQFF
TRBJ2-1 NA TRBV6-1 CASSGSTEQFF
TRBJ1-1 once TRBV6-1 CATNHRENTEAFF
TRBJ1-4 NA TRBV7-9 CASSLSQGPNEKLFF
TRBJ2-1 NA TRBV29-1 CSVRPGLAGFNEQFF
TRBJ2-6 NA TRBV19 CASSFPMGSGANVLTF
TRBJ1-5 NA TRBV5-4 CASSLDRDSFQPQHF
TRBJ2-3 NA TRBV18 CASSPINHQRGADTQYF
TRBJ2-2 NA TRBV27 CASTPGGTGELFF
TRBJ1-3 NA TRBV11-3 CASSSKGQAGNTIYF
TRBJ1-1 NA TRBV18 CASSLDRENTEAFF
TRBJ1-5 NA TRBV10-3 CAISERSGKVGNQPQHF
TRBJ1-5 NA TRBV7-6 CASSLGTGRNQPQHF
TRBJ2-2 NA TRBV19 CASRPRDRGLTGELFF
TRBJ2-3 NA TRBV18 CASSSTSTDTQYF
TRBJ1-3 NA TRBV9 CASSVGGTGNTIYF
TRBJ2-2 NA TRBV7-6 CASSRDQNTNTGELFF
TRBJ1-2 NA TRBV6-5 CASSYHDRGQGYTF
TRBJ2-3 once TRBV4-1 CASSQAAGGRGTQYF
TRBJ2-1 once TRBV27 CASSSGAGTHNEQFF
TRBJ2-7 NA TRBV7-9 CASSFGTSGGNSYEQYF
TRBJ2-1 NA TRBV19 CASSRDSRSSYNEQFF
TRBJ1-2 NA TRBV6-5 CASSYSGQNYGYTF
TRBJ1-5 NA TRBV27 CASSFRQNSNQPQHF
TRBJ2-1 NA TRBV6-5 CASSRDPLNEQFF